Below are 25 T cell receptor beta chains sequenced from a single sample in a study of tissue T cells after allogeneic stem cell transplantation. Libraries were prepared by immunoSEQ multiplex PCR; TCRdb keeps only in-frame clonotypes and omits some of them. The repertoire includes around 4,100 clones, roughly 63% of them detected once, and 18% sits in the top ten. The sequencing used tissue from the esophagus, collected at autopsy. These receptors were collected from a female donor at least 60 years old with lung cancer.

This clone was picked up a small number of times. This chain links TRBV6-5 with TRBJ2-1; D may be TRBD1 or TRBD2 (5 bases each). Trimming shortened V by 3 bases and J by 7 bases, and 13 bases separated the two germline ends. The CDR3 has 14 residues. Germline V lookup: CDR1 MNHEY, CDR2 SVGAGI. Written as DNA, the CDR3 is TGTGCCAGCAGTTATGGGACGAGGAGGAATGAGCAGTTCTTC. Its translation is CASSYGTRRNEQFF.

This rearrangement joins TRBV27 to TRBJ2-1; 12 nucleotides align to TRBD2. Germline V gene data show CDR1 as MNHEY and CDR2 as SMNVEV (reference sequence). J gave up 6 bases and V 7 bases, and 4 bases lay outside the gene matches. The CDR3 covers 14 residues. The CDR3 nucleotides read TGTGCCAGCAAAGGACTAGCGGGGCTCAATGAGCAGTTCTTC. Amino acid sequence: CASKGLAGLNEQFF.

CDR3 region: CASSLSSGPANEKLFF. DNA for the CDR3: TGTGCCAGCAGTTTATCCTCAGGACCTGCTAATGAAAAACTGTTTTTT. The chain links TRBV28 to TRBJ1-4; no clear D. Trimming stripped 1 base from V and 3 bases from J, with 12 bases between. In germline, CDR1 is MDHEN, CDR2 SYDVKM. This CDR3 has 16 residues.

In its sample, this clone was seen a few times. J is TRBJ2-7 and V is TRBV9, with 9 bases lining up with TRBD2. The V gene's germline CDR1 is SGDLS and CDR2 YYNGEE. V lost 0 bases and J lost 6; bases outside the gene matches: 4. The CDR3 has 14 residues. CDR3 region: CASSVGGGASEQYF. In DNA form, the CDR3 reads TGTGCCAGCAGCGTAGGCGGGGGGGCGAGCGAGCAGTACTTC.

CDR3 residues: CASSYGQETQYF. The CDR3 coding sequence is TGTGCCAGCAGTTACGGCCAAGAGACCCAGTACTTC. V gene TRBV6-2 or TRBV6-3 combines with J gene TRBJ2-5; D remains ambiguous. There are 12 residues in the CDR3. The germline gives CDR1 MNHEY, CDR2 SVGEGT. V shed 2 bases and J shed 1 base, with 2 bases lying between them.

The chain has TRBV5-1 and TRBJ1-3, with TRBD1 matching 9 bases. Germline CDR1 is SGHRS and CDR2 is YFSETQ. The CDR3 runs 17 residues. The trim removed 0 bases at V and 1 base at J, leaving 5 bases unmatched. The CDR3 is CASSLGPGQGSGNTIYF. CDR3 DNA sequence: TGCGCCAGCAGCTTGGGTCCGGGACAGGGATCTGGAAACACCATATATTTT.

The chain links TRBV4-1 to TRBJ2-7, with D perhaps matching TRBD1 (6 bases). CDR1 is MGHRA, CDR2 YSYEKL, per germline. This CDR3 is built from 14 residues. Trimming removed 4 bases from V and 3 bases from J, with 13 bases in between. The CDR3 loop is CASSPALGGYEQYF. CDR3 DNA: TGCGCCAGCAGCCCAGCCCTAGGGGGCTACGAGCAGTACTTC.

This chain links TRBV7-6 with TRBJ2-3; TRBD1 aligns across 8 bases. V shed 0 bases, J shed 6 bases, and the junction held 14 bases outside the gene matches. Germline V gene data show CDR1 as SGHVS and CDR2 as FNYEAQ. The CDR3 contains 18 residues. For the CDR3, the DNA is TGTGCCAGCAGCTTAGCCCGGGACAGGCTCCTTTTCGCGGATACGCAGTATTTT. Its protein is CASSLARDRLLFADTQYF.

V usage is TRBV10-3 and J usage is TRBJ2-2; unclear D gene. CDR3 length: 13 residues. Between the trimmed V and J ends, which lost 5 bases and 5 bases, there was a span of 9 bases. Germline CDR1 reads ENHRY; CDR2 reads SYGVKD. The CDR3 DNA reads TGTGCCATCAGTTCCCCGATAACCGGGGAGCTGTTTTTT. This gives the protein CAISSPITGELFF.

The rearrangement joins TRBV4-1 to TRBJ2-7; 9 bases map to TRBD2. The CDR3 loop spans 15 amino acids. The ends lost 3 bases at V and 6 bases at J; junction bases unmatched: 9. Germline V gene data show CDR1 as MGHRA and CDR2 as YSYEKL. CDR3 coding DNA: TGCGCCAGCAGCCATTCGACTAGCGGTTCCCTCGAGCAGTACTTC. Translation: CASSHSTSGSLEQYF.

In its sample, this clone was seen a few times. V and J are TRBV27 and TRBJ2-1; tentatively, D is TRBD2 (6 bases). This CDR3 contains 17 residues. The V end lost 0 bases, the J end lost 4 bases, and 16 bases lay between the germline ends. Germline loops: CDR1 MNHEY, CDR2 SMNVEV (reference sequence). CDR3 in amino acids: CASSLSGGRWGYNEQFF. The CDR3 nucleotides read TGTGCCAGCAGTTTATCGGGGGGTCGCTGGGGGTACAATGAGCAGTTCTTC.

The genes are TRBV5-4 and TRBJ1-1, with D perhaps matching TRBD1 (6 bases). This CDR3 comprises 14 residues. V dropped 4 bases and J dropped 5 bases, with 15 bases sitting between them. From germline, CDR1 is SGHNT and CDR2 YYREEE (reference sequence). CDR3 DNA: TGTGCCAGCAGCACAGGGATTTGGGGGACTGAAGCTTTCTTT. This sequence encodes CASSTGIWGTEAFF.

The CDR3 reads CATSDSYGVNGYTF. The DNA for the CDR3 is TGTGCCACCAGTGATAGCTATGGGGTCAATGGCTACACCTTC. The chain has TRBV24-1 and TRBJ1-2; D is unresolved. The germline V gene encodes CDR1 KGHDR and CDR2 SFDVKD. Trimming cost V 3 bases and J 6 bases, with 13 bases left between them. CDR3 length: 14 amino acids.

This clone was seen a few times. The chain employs TRBV5-6 and TRBJ2-7; possibly TRBD1 for D (5 bases). V was shortened by 1 base and J by 2 bases, with 10 bases between the two germline ends. The germline CDR1 and CDR2 sequences are SGHDT and YYEEEE. This CDR3 is 14 amino acids long. The CDR3 protein is CASSLTGYTYEQYF. The CDR3 DNA sequence: TGTGCCAGCAGCTTGACAGGATATACCTACGAGCAGTACTTC.

V usage is TRBV15 and J usage is TRBJ1-1; D possibly corresponds to TRBD1 (6 bases). The CDR3 contains 18 residues. V was trimmed by 0 bases and J by 4 bases, leaving 21 bases between them. In germline, CDR1 is LNHNV, CDR2 YYDKDF (reference sequence). The CDR3 DNA reads TGTGCCACCAGCAGAGATCTCCGGCAGGGGCTCATGGGCACTGAAGCTTTCTTT. This encodes CATSRDLRQGLMGTEAFF.

The J gene is TRBJ2-3, the V gene TRBV5-1; perhaps TRBD1 as D (6 bases). From germline, CDR1 is SGHRS and CDR2 YFSETQ. Trimming shortened V by 3 bases and J by 8 bases, and 13 bases separated the two germline ends. The CDR3 is 13 residues long. The CDR3 spells CASSYDSQGTQYF. CDR3 DNA sequence: TGCGCCAGCAGCTACGATTCACAGGGTACGCAGTATTTT.

V is TRBV6-5 and J is TRBJ2-2; a weak D match, TRBD1 (5 bases). The CDR3 totals 14 residues. Germline CDR1 reads MNHEY; CDR2 reads SVGAGI. With 5 bases removed from V and 1 base from J, the gap between germline ends came to 8 bases. In nucleotides, the CDR3 is TGTGCCAGCAGTCCAACAGGGAACACCGGGGAGCTGTTTTTT. Translation gives CASSPTGNTGELFF.

The rearrangement joins TRBV3-1 (or the pseudogene TRBV3-2) to TRBJ2-3; maybe TRBD1 (5 bases). Germline-derived CDR1 and CDR2 are LGHDT and YNNKEL (reference sequence). V lost 2 bases, J lost 5 bases, and 17 bases lay in between. CDR3 size: 16 residues. CDR3 in DNA: TGTGCCAGCAGCCAAAAGGGGCTAAGTGGGGTAGATACGCAGTATTTT. The encoded protein is CASSQKGLSGVDTQYF.

This rearrangement joins TRBV5-1 to TRBJ1-1; D unclear. V was pared by 5 bases and J by 9 bases, with 17 bases between. The CDR3 length is 13 residues. Germline CDR1 and CDR2: SGHRS and YFSETQ. The CDR3 nucleotides are TGCGCCAGCAGTAGGCAGAAGCATTCTCAAGCTTTCTTT. It yields the protein CASSRQKHSQAFF.

V gene TRBV6-1 combines with J gene TRBJ1-2, with D tentatively TRBD1 (5 bases). The germline CDR1 and CDR2 sequences are MNHNS and SASEGT. V gave up 3 bases and J gave up 4 bases, with 15 bases separating them. The CDR3 has 15 residues. CDR3 sequence reads: CASSDPSGTLYGYTF. The CDR3 DNA is TGTGCCAGCAGTGACCCTTCCGGGACCCTCTATGGCTACACCTTC.

This chain links TRBV10-3 with TRBJ2-1; D is undetermined. The length of the CDR3 is 12 residues. CDR1 is ENHRY, CDR2 SYGVKD, per germline. V shed 2 bases and J shed 4 bases, with 3 bases lying between them. CDR3 coding DNA: TGTGCCATCAGTGAGCAGTACAATGAGCAGTTCTTC. Translated: CAISEQYNEQFF.

Regarding this clone: A clone one base away is much larger, so this may be a read error. In the same sample, other DNA sequences code for this CDR3. The gene calls are TRBV6-2 or TRBV6-3 and TRBJ1-5, with 7 bases identical to TRBD1. J gave up 3 bases and V 5 bases, and 4 bases lay outside the gene matches. The CDR3 consists of 14 residues. CDR1 and CDR2 (germline): MNHEY, SVGEGT. CDR3 nucleotide sequence: TGTGCCAGCAGTCGACAGGGTGACAATCAGCCCCAGCATTTT. Encoded protein: CASSRQGDNQPQHF.

V is TRBV29-1 and J is TRBJ2-5; 9 bases map to TRBD2. The CDR3 length is 13 residues. Germline V CDR1 and CDR2: SQVTM, ANQGSEA. Unmatched junction bases numbered 8, after V lost 8 bases and J lost 4 bases. CDR3 coding DNA: TGCAGCTCTGTAGCGGGGGCCGGAGAGACCCAGTACTTC. Amino acid sequence: CSSVAGAGETQYF.

The V call is TRBV18, the J call TRBJ1-5; D gene ambiguous. From germline, CDR1 is KGHSH and CDR2 LQKENI. V shed 3 bases and J shed 11 bases, with 17 bases lying between them. The CDR3 runs to 14 residues. Written as DNA, the CDR3 is TGTGCCAGCTCACCGGCCGGATCCCCGGGGTCCCAGCATTTT. Amino acids: CASSPAGSPGSQHF.

CDR3 loop: CASSYPEETGYTEAFF. The CDR3 region has the DNA TGTGCCAGCAGTTACCCAGAAGAGACAGGGTACACTGAAGCTTTCTTT. This chain joins TRBV6-2 or TRBV6-3 and TRBJ1-1, with TRBD1 identical over 7 bases. Germline V gives CDR1 MNHEY, CDR2 SVGEGT. The CDR3 loop spans 16 amino acids. V gave up 2 bases and J gave up 3 bases; unmatched junction bases: 9.